This is a list of T cell receptor beta chains from one sample in a study of blood T cell repertoires in COVID-19. Libraries were prepared by immunoSEQ multiplex PCR; TCRdb keeps only in-frame clonotypes and omits some of them. The sample carries 100,000 or so clones, around 84% recorded once. Sequencing was carried out using peripheral blood. These receptors were collected from a man in his forties or fifties with active or convalescent COVID-19. CDR3s include the opening cysteine and the closing phenylalanine or tryptophan. A D gene is named only where the DNA matches it firmly. Not every row has a clone size; where given, it reads once, few, many or a size class.

TRBJ2-3 | TRBV19 | once | - | CASSEDRGRDTQYF | TGTGCCAGTAGTGAGGACCGCGGGCGAGATACGCAGTATTTT
TRBJ2-3 | TRBV5-1 | - | TRBD2 | CASKDSGGATDTQYF | TGCGCCAGCAAAGATAGCGGGGGGGCTACAGATACGCAGTATTTT
TRBJ2-1 | TRBV5-6 | - | - | CASNGDNYNEQFF | TGTGCCAGCAACGGGGACAACTACAATGAGCAGTTCTTC
TRBJ1-3 | TRBV5-1 | - | - | CASSLSRDSGNTIYF | TGCGCCAGCAGCCTTTCTCGGGACTCTGGAAACACCATATATTTT
TRBJ1-6 | TRBV28 | - | TRBD1 | CASSLLTGKGSYNSPLHF | TGTGCCAGCAGTTTATTGACAGGGAAAGGCTCCTATAATTCACCCCTCCACTTT
TRBJ1-1 | TRBV19 | - | TRBD1 | CASNGQGGNTEAFF | TGTGCCAGTAACGGACAGGGAGGGAACACTGAAGCTTTCTTT
TRBJ1-2 | TRBV4-1 | - | - | CASSQDRGGNYGYTF | TGCGCCAGCAGCCAAGATAGAGGGGGTAACTATGGCTACACCTTC
TRBJ2-5 | TRBV5-4 | - | TRBD2 | CASSLGTSGAQETQYF | TGTGCCAGCAGCTTAGGGACTAGCGGAGCCCAAGAGACCCAGTACTTC
TRBJ2-7 | TRBV18 | - | TRBD1 | CASSPPTGQGTYEQYF | TGTGCCAGCTCACCACCGACGGGACAGGGCACCTACGAGCAGTACTTC
TRBJ1-6 | TRBV7-6 | - | TRBD1 | CASSLEDRPSPLHF | TGTGCCAGCAGCTTGGAGGACAGGCCGTCACCCCTCCACTTT
TRBJ1-2 | TRBV10-3 | - | TRBD1 | CAIRDTGDSKGYTF | TGTGCCATCAGGGATACAGGGGACTCAAAAGGCTACACCTTC
TRBJ1-1 | TRBV19 | once | TRBD1 | CASIGTGKSEAFF | TGTGCCAGTATTGGGACAGGGAAATCTGAAGCTTTCTTT
TRBJ1-6 | TRBV2 | few | - | CASSAVTYNSPLHF | TGTGCCAGCAGTGCTGTTACATATAATTCACCCCTCCACTTT
TRBJ2-5 | TRBV7-6 | - | - | CASSRETQYF | TGTGCCAGCAGCCGAGAGACCCAGTACTTC
TRBJ2-5 | TRBV18 | - | TRBD2 | CASSPGPAGGGETQYF | TGTGCCAGCTCTCCAGGCCCAGCGGGGGGAGGCGAGACCCAGTACTTC
TRBJ2-3 | TRBV7-9 | - | - | CASSPGGATDTQYF | TGTGCCAGCAGCCCTGGGGGGGCCACAGATACGCAGTATTTT
TRBJ1-5 | TRBV19 | - | - | CASSIAHNQPQHF | TGTGCCAGTAGTATAGCCCACAATCAGCCCCAGCATTTT
TRBJ1-6 | TRBV28 | - | - | CASSGGIGGTFDSPLHF | TGTGCCAGCAGTGGAGGGATCGGAGGGACTTTTGATTCACCCCTCCACTTT
TRBJ2-4 | TRBV20-1 | - | TRBD2 | CSASEPGTSGRLLAKNIQYF | TGCAGTGCTAGTGAACCCGGGACTAGCGGGAGGCTTCTAGCCAAAAACATTCAGTACTTC
TRBJ2-4 | TRBV19 | once | TRBD2 | CASTRTSGNIQYF | TGTGCCAGTACTCGGACTAGCGGAAACATTCAGTACTTC
TRBJ2-3 | TRBV14 | few | TRBD2 | CASSPLAGGPDTQYF | TGTGCCAGCAGCCCCCTAGCGGGGGGTCCAGATACGCAGTATTTT
TRBJ2-3 | TRBV4-1 | few | - | CASSRQESTDTQYF | TGCGCCAGCAGTCGACAGGAGTCCACAGATACGCAGTATTTT
TRBJ1-1 | TRBV11-1 | - | - | CASSSQGDTEAFF | TGTGCCAGCAGCTCACAAGGGGACACTGAAGCTTTCTTT
TRBJ2-5 | TRBV6-6 | - | - | CASSYSRGNGETQYF | TGTGCCAGCAGTTACTCGAGGGGGAATGGGGAGACCCAGTACTTC